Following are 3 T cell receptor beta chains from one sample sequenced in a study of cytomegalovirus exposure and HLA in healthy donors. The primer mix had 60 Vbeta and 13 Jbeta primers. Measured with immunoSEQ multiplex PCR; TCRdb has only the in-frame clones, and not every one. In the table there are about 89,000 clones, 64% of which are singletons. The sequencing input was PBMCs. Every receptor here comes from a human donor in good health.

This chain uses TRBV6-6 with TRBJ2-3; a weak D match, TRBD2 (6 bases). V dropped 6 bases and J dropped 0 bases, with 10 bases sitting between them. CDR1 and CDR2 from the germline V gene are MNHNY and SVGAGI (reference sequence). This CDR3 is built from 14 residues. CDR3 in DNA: TGTGCCAGCAGCCCGGGGGATAGCACAGATACGCAGTATTTT. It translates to CASSPGDSTDTQYF.

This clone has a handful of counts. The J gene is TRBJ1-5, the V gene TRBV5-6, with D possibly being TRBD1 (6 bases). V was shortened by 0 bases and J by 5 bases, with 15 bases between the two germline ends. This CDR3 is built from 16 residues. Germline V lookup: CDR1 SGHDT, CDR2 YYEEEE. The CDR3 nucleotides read TGTGCCAGCAGCTTGGTTTCCAGGGGTGAGGATCAGCCCCAGCATTTT. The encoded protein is CASSLVSRGEDQPQHF.

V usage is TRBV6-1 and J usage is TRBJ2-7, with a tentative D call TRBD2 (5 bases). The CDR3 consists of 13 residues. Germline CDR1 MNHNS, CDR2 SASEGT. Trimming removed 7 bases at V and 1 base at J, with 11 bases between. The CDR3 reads CASNSPGSYEQYF. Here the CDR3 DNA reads TGTGCCAGCAATTCACCGGGGTCCTACGAGCAGTACTTC.